This T cell receptor beta chain was observed in a study of cytotoxic CD8 clonotypes in ibrutinib-treated CLL (dated by TCRdb to the early 2020s). Regarding the complete study: The cohort had 11 relapsed/refractory and 15 treatment-naive patients; some 17 were IGHV unmutated. Responses were partial in around 25 patients and complete in 2; after median around 68 months follow-up, around 14 stayed in remission and approximately twelve progressed. Response samples were taken after a median of approximately 13 months on treatment, ranging from roughly 6 to 36 months. On average, each sample had approximately 260,000 productive templates and 100,000 or so productive rearrangements. Of the roughly 86 people in the trial, around 24 had longitudinal samples available. Cryopreserved peripheral blood mononuclear cells were collected before treatment, at response, and at either disease progression or sustained remission. All remission and progressive disease samples were collected while patients were still receiving ibrutinib.

In regard to this clone: There is no known antigen for this receptor. Base qualities are missing; no much larger clone stands one base away.

The meaning of the sample's time point label: progressive disease on ibrutinib. For TCR beta library preparation, approximately 2 micrograms of genomic DNA were isolated from cryopreserved PBMCs. Longitudinal blood samples from CLL patients on ibrutinib monotherapy were analyzed using high-throughput TCR beta sequencing. The patients took part in an open-label, single-center phase 2 trial of ibrutinib monotherapy. Study-wide conclusions, independent of this receptor: At ibrutinib response clonality went up, during sustained remission it held steady, and at progression it dropped back toward baseline. At baseline, clonality was higher than in age-matched healthy donors and showed a strong correlation with circulating CD8+ T-cell counts. Lymph node repertoires were not examined, and the timing of sampling was not matched between patients in sustained remission and those whose disease progressed. Public clonotypes were found to be uncommon and were observed to contract or remain stable during treatment; the increase in clonality was shown to reflect expansion of private clonotypes at ibrutinib response.

A MiSeq instrument was used for deep resolution sequencing, which targeted depths ranging from 1 in 1 million up to 1 in 200,000 T cells, with coverage averaging 10x for each clonotype. The immunoSEQ hsTCRB Kit was used to generate the TCR beta libraries. Per the authors' processing: The data were analyzed with ImmunoSEQ Analyzer and ImmunoSEQ Data Assistant, and V, D and J gene assignments followed IMGT definitions. Clonality was computed as one minus normalized Shannon entropy of productive rearrangement frequencies, ranging from 0 to 1. Only overrepresented clonotypes making up at least 0.05% of the repertoire of each patient were included in the public clonotype analysis. Repertoires from about a dozen age-matched healthy donors in immuneACCESS were used as clonality controls. The immuneACCESS repertoire file appears here via TCRdb, limited to in-frame rearrangements. These files lack a portion of the clones; in checked studies, under half of the deficit traces to unresolved V genes, and the cause of the others is not known. V and J calls and clone size are those listed in that table; D and trimming were worked out from the DNA. The sample includes tens of thousands of clones, with around 70% observed a single time. Roughly a tenth of the sample belongs to the ten largest clones.

CDR1 and CDR2 (MRHNA, SNTAGT) derive from the germline V gene. The CDR3 numbers 14 residues from cysteine through phenylalanine. Just CDR3 DNA is preserved here, 42 bases in frame from base 1. V sheds 3 bases and J sheds 4 bases, leaving 10 bases between their ends. The rearrangement joined TRBV6-4 to TRBJ2-1; the D segment is perhaps TRBD1 or TRBD2, each sharing 5 matched bases. Specimen: PBMCs, collected at disease progression, from a patient treated with ibrutinib. The TCR sequence derives from a human donor with chronic lymphocytic leukemia. For the CDR3, the sequence is CASSEGDLYNEQFF. Read as DNA, the sequence is TGTGCCAGCAGTGAAGGGGACCTGTACAATGAGCAGTTCTTC.